Presented here are 24 T cell receptor beta chains from one specimen sequenced in a study of blood T cell repertoires in COVID-19. The protocol was immunoSEQ multiplex PCR, while the TCRdb copy is restricted to in-frame clones and leaves out a portion. This table holds under 200,000 clones, 70% to 90% found once. The sequenced sample was peripheral blood. Source of these receptors: a woman aged 45-59 years with COVID-19, enrolled during active disease.

V usage is TRBV7-9 and J usage is TRBJ2-7; 12 bases agree with TRBD2. V was clipped by 3 bases and J by 4 bases; unmatched bases: 4. Germline V CDR1 and CDR2: SEHNR, FQNEAQ (reference sequence). The CDR3 has 15 amino acids. The CDR3 DNA reads as TGTGCCAGCAGCTTCGGACTAGCGGGGATTTACGAGCAGTACTTC. Translating gives CASSFGLAGIYEQYF.

The chain employs TRBV14 and TRBJ1-2; D remains ambiguous. Germline V gene sequence: CDR1 SGHDN, CDR2 FVKESK. This CDR3 is 14 amino acids long. The V and J ends lost 1 base and 3 bases respectively, with 9 bases between them. CDR3 sequence: CASSQASGYYGYTF. The CDR3 DNA reads as TGTGCCAGCAGCCAAGCATCCGGGTACTATGGCTACACCTTC.

The rearrangement links TRBV4-2 to TRBJ2-7; 7 positions match TRBD2. CDR3 size: 17 residues. Per germline, CDR1 LGHNA and CDR2 YNFKEQ. The V gene end was trimmed by 2 bases and the J gene end by 2 bases; junction bases not matched to a gene: 12. In DNA, the CDR3 is TGTGCCAGCAGCCAACGATCGAGTGGCGGGGGAACCTACGAGCAGTACTTC. It yields the protein CASSQRSSGGGTYEQYF.

The V gene is TRBV7-3, the J gene TRBJ2-2, with D uncertain. The CDR3 sequence is 16 residues long. Germline values: CDR1 SGHTA, CDR2 FQGTGA. Trimming pared 5 bases from V and 2 bases from J, leaving 15 bases between. The CDR3 reads CASSPYYESNTGELFF. In DNA form, the CDR3 reads TGTGCCAGCAGCCCCTACTACGAATCCAACACCGGGGAGCTGTTTTTT.

The V gene is TRBV12-3 or TRBV12-4, the J gene TRBJ2-7; D gene ambiguous. V was trimmed by 6 bases and J by 2 bases, leaving 11 bases between them. CDR3 size: 13 residues. The CDR3 loop reads CASRGPGPYEQYF. The DNA for the CDR3 is TGTGCCAGCAGAGGTCCAGGCCCCTACGAGCAGTACTTC.

The chain employs TRBV9 and TRBJ2-3, with D uncertain. The germline gives CDR1 SGDLS, CDR2 YYNGEE. Trimming took off 0 bases at V and 3 bases at J, with 11 bases between the two ends. CDR3 size: 15 residues. In DNA, the CDR3 is TGTGCCAGCAGCGTAGGTACCAGGTCAACAGATACGCAGTATTTT. Protein product: CASSVGTRSTDTQYF.

This clone was seen once. The chain combines TRBV6-6 with TRBJ1-6; D is unresolved. V lost 2 bases, J lost 10 bases, and 12 bases lay in between. Germline-derived CDR1 and CDR2 are MNHNY and SVGAGI (reference sequence). The CDR3 loop spans 14 amino acids. CDR3 coding DNA: TGTGCCAGCAGTTACGCGGAGGGTAACTCACCCCTCCACTTT. Residues: CASSYAEGNSPLHF.

CDR3 in amino acids: CASSLQGMNTEAFF. The CDR3 DNA is TGTGCCAGCAGTCTACAGGGGATGAACACTGAAGCTTTCTTT. This chain links TRBV6-5 with TRBJ1-1; TRBD1 matches at 7 bases. The CDR3 covers 14 residues. Germline V lookup: CDR1 MNHEY, CDR2 SVGAGI. V lost 5 bases to trimming and J lost 0 bases; unmatched junction nucleotides: 3.

V usage is TRBV10-3 and J usage is TRBJ1-3; a possible D gene is TRBD1 (6 bases). The CDR3 is 15 residues long. CDR1 is ENHRY and CDR2 is SYGVKD in the germline V gene. The V and J ends lost 2 bases and 7 bases respectively, with 15 bases between them. This CDR3 reads CAISETGGEDNTIYF. The DNA of the CDR3 is TGTGCCATCAGTGAGACGGGGGGCGAGGATAACACCATATATTTT.

This clone was observed a handful of times. This chain uses TRBV5-6 with TRBJ2-3; 8 bases agree with TRBD2. There are 17 residues in the CDR3. V dropped 0 bases and J dropped 2; count of bases not matched to a gene: 8. Germline V lookup: CDR1 SGHDT, CDR2 YYEEEE. The CDR3 nucleotides are TGTGCCAGCAGCTTGGCGGTGGTAGCGGGGAACACAGATACGCAGTATTTT. It translates to CASSLAVVAGNTDTQYF.

This clone was recorded once. The rearrangement uses TRBV12-3 or TRBV12-4 and TRBJ2-5; D gene unclear. With 3 bases removed from V and 5 bases from J, the gap between germline ends came to 4 bases. The CDR3 loop spans 11 amino acids. CDR3 sequence: CASSLEETQYF. CDR3 in DNA: TGTGCCAGCAGTTTGGAGGAGACCCAGTACTTC.

The chain links TRBV4-3 to TRBJ1-3; no clear D gene. Trimming shortened V by 0 bases and J by 4 bases, and 4 bases separated the two germline ends. The germline gives CDR1 LGHNA, CDR2 YSLEER. The CDR3 contains 13 residues. The CDR3 loop reads CASSQEQGNTIYF. The CDR3 bases are TGCGCCAGCAGCCAAGAACAAGGAAACACCATATATTTT.

This chain connects TRBV3-1 (or the pseudogene TRBV3-2) to TRBJ2-7, with no clear D. This CDR3 has 15 amino acids. Trimming cost V 1 base and J 0 bases, with 10 bases left between them. Germline lookup yields CDR1 LGHDT and CDR2 YNNKEL (reference sequence). The CDR3 sequence is CASSQGPVASYEQYF. In nucleotides, the CDR3 is TGTGCCAGCAGCCAAGGGCCAGTAGCCTCCTACGAGCAGTACTTC.

The rearrangement uses TRBV7-9 and TRBJ2-7; D may be TRBD2 (5 bases). The V and J ends lost 1 base and 3 bases respectively, with 10 bases between them. This CDR3 is built from 14 residues. Germline V gene lookup returns CDR1 SEHNR and CDR2 FQNEAQ (reference sequence). CDR3 in amino acids: CASSLGTQLYEQYF. In DNA form, the CDR3 reads TGTGCCAGCAGCTTAGGGACTCAACTCTACGAGCAGTACTTC.

This sequence joins TRBV28 and TRBJ2-7, with 9 positions matching TRBD1. The CDR3 covers 14 residues. Unmatched junction bases numbered 6, after V lost 4 bases and J lost 5 bases. Germline V CDR1 and CDR2: MDHEN, SYDVKM. The CDR3, as DNA: TGTGCCAGCAGTTCTGGGACAGGGATACACGAGCAGTACTTC. Protein: CASSSGTGIHEQYF.

The rearrangement links TRBV7-2 to TRBJ2-7; the D gene is possibly TRBD2 (5 bases). Germline V lookup: CDR1 SGHTA, CDR2 FQGNSA. Deletions cut 1 base from V and 3 bases from J, with 13 bases between. CDR3 length: 15 residues. Here the CDR3 reads CASSLELARFYEQYF. The CDR3 DNA is TGTGCCAGCAGCTTAGAGCTAGCCCGTTTCTACGAGCAGTACTTC. Looking up the rest from reference TRBV7-2 and TRBJ2-7 gives the full variable domain: GAGVSQSPSNKVTEKGKDVELRCDPISGHTALYWYRQSLGQGLEFLIYFQGNSAPDKSGLPSDRFSAERTGGSVSTLTIQRTQQEDSAVYLCASSLELARFYEQYFGPGTRLTVT.

This chain connects TRBV7-9 to TRBJ1-4, with 7 bases identical to TRBD1. This CDR3 spans 16 amino acids. V trimming: 4 bases; J trimming: 4 bases; junction bases outside the gene matches: 9. Per germline, CDR1 SEHNR and CDR2 FQNEAQ (reference sequence). CDR3 nucleotide sequence: TGTGCCAGCAGCTCACCATGGGACAGACATAATGAAAAACTGTTTTTT. This translates into CASSSPWDRHNEKLFF.

This clone was detected a few times. V is TRBV18 and J is TRBJ1-4; D gene unclear. The CDR3 consists of 14 residues. The germline gives CDR1 KGHSH, CDR2 LQKENI. Deletions cut 3 bases from V and 8 bases from J, with 13 bases between. The CDR3 nucleotides read TGTGCCAGCTCACCCGGTCTAAAGCGGGAAAAACTGTTTTTT. Its translation is CASSPGLKREKLFF.

This chain uses TRBV28 with TRBJ1-2; tentatively, D is TRBD1 (6 bases). The V end lost 3 bases, the J end lost 1 base, and 15 bases lay between the germline ends. CDR1 is MDHEN and CDR2 is SYDVKM in the germline V gene. This CDR3 has 16 amino acids. The CDR3 DNA sequence: TGTGCCAGCAGTTTTCCCCAGGGGACGAATAACTATGGCTACACCTTC. This codes for CASSFPQGTNNYGYTF.

The V gene is TRBV7-9, the J gene TRBJ2-7; D ambiguous. Trimming cost V 5 bases and J 3 bases, with 8 bases left between them. The length of the CDR3 is 12 residues. The germline CDR1 and CDR2 sequences are SEHNR and FQNEAQ (reference sequence). The CDR3 loop reads CASSHDFYEQYF. The DNA for the CDR3 is TGTGCCAGCAGCCATGACTTCTACGAGCAGTACTTC.

The rearrangement uses TRBV25-1 and TRBJ2-7; D gene ambiguous. V shed 6 bases and J shed 3 bases, with 6 bases lying between them. The CDR3 loop spans 11 amino acids. The germline V gene has CDR1 MGHDK and CDR2 SYGVNS. In nucleotides, the CDR3 is TGTGCCAGCAGCCAGATCTACGAGCAGTACTTC. This translates into CASSQIYEQYF.

The chain has TRBV28 and TRBJ2-7, with TRBD1 identical over 9 bases. The CDR3 spans 15 residues. Germline V gives CDR1 MDHEN, CDR2 SYDVKM. Losses at the gene ends were 6 bases for V and 7 bases for J; bases not matched to a gene: 13. The chain's CDR3 is CASSNPGQGYWEQYF. CDR3 nucleotide sequence: TGTGCCAGCAGCAACCCGGGACAGGGATATTGGGAGCAGTACTTC.

This chain uses TRBV11-1 with TRBJ1-2; the match to TRBD1 covers 9 bases. The CDR3 contains 15 residues. V dropped 4 bases and J dropped 5; count of bases not matched to a gene: 8. The germline V gene has CDR1 SGHAT and CDR2 FQDESV (reference sequence). Here the CDR3 reads CASSSGQGKGYGYTF. The CDR3 DNA is TGTGCCAGCAGCTCGGGACAGGGTAAAGGGTATGGCTACACCTTC.

The DNA of the CDR3 is TGCGCCAGCAGCGAAGTGACAGGGAAAGAGACCCAGTACTTC. Amino acids: CASSEVTGKETQYF. This sequence joins TRBV5-1 and TRBJ2-5; 7 bases fit TRBD1. V shed 4 bases, J shed 3 bases, and the junction held 6 bases outside the gene matches. The CDR3 runs 14 residues. From germline, CDR1 is SGHRS and CDR2 YFSETQ.